Each of the 19 T cell receptor beta chains below was sequenced from the same sample in a study of beta chain features in type 1 diabetes. Expressed TCRB transcripts got sequenced, as all isolated RNA was reverse transcribed. Sequencing was performed with immunoSEQ multiplex PCR; in TCRdb, only in-frame clones are kept and a portion is missing. The data hold roughly 160,000 clones, with 6.5% to 10% observed a single time. Their antigens remain unidentified. Study findings and constraints: In all four CD4+ subsets, TCRB CDR3 length was significantly, moderately reduced in type 1 diabetes.

The specimen was central memory CD4+ T cells from blood. These receptor sequences come from a woman younger than 30 with type 1 diabetes.

This clone has only a few counts. The gene calls are TRBV7-6 and TRBJ2-1, with TRBD1 identical over 7 bases. CDR3 size: 16 residues. The junction had 11 bases not matched to a gene; V was cut back by 0 bases and J by 9 bases. Per the germline V gene, CDR1 is SGHVS and CDR2 is FNYEAQ. Here the CDR3 DNA reads TGTGCCAGCAGCTTAGCGCAGAGTAGGGGGCAAGGTGAGCAGTTCTTC. It specifies CASSLAQSRGQGEQFF.

This clone was seen a few times. This chain uses TRBV29-1 with TRBJ2-7; the match to TRBD1 covers 11 bases. Germline V gives CDR1 SQVTM, CDR2 ANQGSEA. CDR3 length: 14 residues. Trimming took 6 bases from V and 6 from J; bases not matched to a gene: 10. The CDR3 DNA is TGCAGCGTCGTTAGGACAGGGGGCAGCTCCGAGCAGTACTTC. Translation gives CSVVRTGGSSEQYF.

This clone was counted a few times. An end of the junction differs from the germline gene, which may be a read error. The V gene is TRBV7-7, the J gene TRBJ2-5; TRBD2 matches 7 bases. Germline CDR1 reads SSHAT; CDR2 reads FNYEAQ (reference sequence). This CDR3 comprises 15 residues. CDR3 sequence reads: CASSLVGGGAETQYF. CDR3 DNA sequence: TGTGCTAGCAGCTTAGTTGGGGGAGGGGCAGAGACCCAGTACTTC.

The J gene is TRBJ2-3, the V gene TRBV5-4; no reliable D call. The V gene lost 0 bases and the J gene lost 0 bases, with 8 bases spanning the gap. This CDR3 has 15 residues. CDR1 and CDR2 (germline): SGHNT, YYREEE (reference sequence). The DNA of the CDR3 is TGTGCCAGCAGCTTGGGCGGTACTAGCACAGATACGCAGTATTTT. Protein product: CASSLGGTSTDTQYF.

The chain is built from TRBV5-1 and TRBJ2-1, with TRBD2 matching 13 bases. The V gene end was trimmed by 4 bases and the J gene end by 6 bases; junction bases not matched to a gene: 4. CDR1 and CDR2 from the germline V gene are SGHRS and YFSETQ. This CDR3 region has 15 residues. This CDR3 reads CASSPGLAGINEQFF. Here the CDR3 DNA reads TGCGCCAGCAGCCCGGGACTAGCGGGAATCAATGAGCAGTTCTTC.

The rearrangement joins TRBV7-2 to TRBJ1-2, with D unresolved. The CDR3 length is 13 residues. Germline V gene lookup returns CDR1 SGHTA and CDR2 FQGNSA. Trimming pared 3 bases from V and 7 bases from J, leaving 12 bases between. This chain's CDR3 is CASSFDNSGGYTF. The CDR3 nucleotides read TGTGCCAGCAGCTTCGATAACTCAGGTGGCTACACCTTC.

This clone was detected a few times. The chain has TRBV7-2 and TRBJ2-5, with TRBD1 as a possible D gene (5 bases). The CDR3 extends over 14 amino acids. Trimming took off 3 bases at V and 5 bases at J, with 13 bases between the two ends. CDR1 is SGHTA and CDR2 is FQGNSA in the germline V gene. The CDR3 DNA reads TGTGCCAGCAGCTTTCAGGGTTTGGGGGAGACCCAGTACTTC. Translating it yields CASSFQGLGETQYF.

The gene calls are TRBV7-8 and TRBJ2-1; TRBD2 agrees at 11 bases. The junction had 6 bases not matched to a gene; V was cut back by 5 bases and J by 3 bases. CDR1 SGHVS and CDR2 FQNEAQ come from the germline V gene. The CDR3 covers 16 residues. Here the CDR3 reads CASSRVAGGIYNEQFF. DNA of the CDR3: TGTGCCAGCAGCAGAGTAGCGGGAGGGATCTACAATGAGCAGTTCTTC.

This clone was recorded a few times. The V gene is TRBV7-9, the J gene TRBJ2-2; 10 nucleotides match TRBD1. J lost 5 bases, V lost 4 bases, and 10 bases had no gene match. There are 17 residues in the CDR3. The V gene's germline CDR1 is SEHNR and CDR2 FQNEAQ (reference sequence). The CDR3: CASSSFPGQGYTGELFF. The CDR3 coding sequence is TGTGCCAGCAGCTCGTTTCCGGGACAGGGGTATACCGGGGAGCTGTTTTTT.

This chain links TRBV29-1 with TRBJ2-7; a weak D match, TRBD1 (5 bases). This CDR3 is 12 amino acids long. CDR1 is SQVTM, CDR2 ANQGSEA, per germline. Trimming cost V 7 bases and J 6 bases, with 16 bases left between them. The CDR3 DNA reads TGCAGCGCTTTGTGGCAAGGGGTCGAGCAGTACTTC. As protein: CSALWQGVEQYF.

V usage is TRBV19 and J usage is TRBJ2-7; 9 bases fit TRBD1. After removal of 3 bases from V and 6 bases from J, the junction contained 9 bases not matched to a gene. The CDR3 length is 15 residues. The germline V gene encodes CDR1 LNHDA and CDR2 SQIVND (reference sequence). The CDR3 region has the DNA TGTGCCAGTAGTATTGTTGGGACAGGGCCCCGCGAGCAGTACTTC. Protein sequence: CASSIVGTGPREQYF.

V gene TRBV7-2 combines with J gene TRBJ2-4; maybe TRBD2 (6 bases). The V end lost 1 base, the J end lost 3 bases, and 10 bases lay between the germline ends. This CDR3 region has 15 residues. Germline V lookup: CDR1 SGHTA, CDR2 FQGNSA. CDR3 in amino acids: CASSLVGSGKNIQYF. CDR3 nucleotide sequence: TGTGCCAGCAGCTTAGTCGGTAGCGGCAAAAACATTCAGTACTTC.

This clone was recorded a few times. V usage is TRBV5-6 and J usage is TRBJ1-2; perhaps TRBD1 as D (5 bases). The length of the CDR3 is 15 residues. CDR1 is SGHDT and CDR2 is YYEEEE in the germline V gene. V was clipped by 3 bases and J by 3 bases, with 15 bases between them. CDR3 nucleotides: TGTGCCAGCAGCTCAGTGGGGGGAACCTACTATGGCTACACCTTC. It specifies CASSSVGGTYYGYTF.

This clone has just a few counts. This rearrangement joins TRBV7-2 to TRBJ2-3; 9 bases line up with TRBD2. The V segment lost 5 bases and the J segment 4 bases; nucleotides outside the gene matches: 7. CDR1 is SGHTA and CDR2 is FQGNSA in the germline V gene. The CDR3 loop spans 15 amino acids. Here the CDR3 reads CASSSSGSGADTQYF. The CDR3 DNA follows: TGTGCCAGCAGCAGTAGCGGGAGTGGGGCAGATACGCAGTATTTT.

This sequence joins TRBV27 and TRBJ2-3; a possible D gene is TRBD1 (5 bases). Per germline, CDR1 MNHEY and CDR2 SMNVEV (reference sequence). V was trimmed by 7 bases and J by 4 bases, leaving 15 bases between them. The CDR3 spans 14 residues. In DNA form, the CDR3 reads TGTGCCAGCACCCCCTGGGGCAGTTCAGATACGCAGTATTTT. The encoded protein is CASTPWGSSDTQYF.

This chain links TRBV30 with TRBJ2-1, with 7 bases lining up with TRBD1. V was pared by 0 bases and J by 4 bases, with 3 bases of the junction left unmatched. The CDR3 is 14 residues long. Germline CDR1 is GTSNPN and CDR2 is SVGIG (reference sequence). CDR3 protein: CAWSVLTGYNEQFF. In DNA form, the CDR3 reads TGTGCCTGGAGTGTCCTGACAGGGTACAATGAGCAGTTCTTC.

This clone was counted a few times. The chain joins TRBV11-3 to TRBJ2-1; the match to TRBD2 covers 14 bases. Unmatched junction bases numbered 6, after V lost 4 bases and J lost 4 bases. The CDR3 runs to 17 residues. Germline V lookup: CDR1 SGHNT, CDR2 YENEEA. The CDR3 nucleotides read TGTGCCAGCAGCTCGGGACTAGCGGGAGTGGGGTACAATGAGCAGTTCTTC. Its translation is CASSSGLAGVGYNEQFF.

This clone appeared a few times. The chain carries TRBV6-5 and TRBJ2-5; D gene unclear. Germline lookup yields CDR1 MNHEY and CDR2 SVGAGI. Trimming left V 6 bases short and J 6 bases short, with 8 bases between. The CDR3 is made up of 11 amino acids. CDR3 sequence reads: CASSSTQTQYF. CDR3 coding DNA: TGTGCCAGCAGCTCCACTCAGACCCAGTACTTC.

This clone was seen ten or more times. The rearrangement joins TRBV7-2 to TRBJ2-7; 10 positions match TRBD2. V lost 5 bases and J lost 3; bases outside the gene matches: 7. Germline V gene sequence: CDR1 SGHTA, CDR2 FQGNSA. This CDR3 contains 15 residues. In DNA form, the CDR3 reads TGTGCCAGCAGCCCCCCGGCTAGCGGGAGCTACGAGCAGTACTTC. This translates into CASSPPASGSYEQYF.